This TCR beta chain was captured by sequencing in a study of neurological immune-mediated disorders (dated by TCRdb to between 2018 and 2021). Study-level background: Peripheral blood TCR-beta repertoires from patients with HTLV-I-associated myelopathy (HAM/TSP), patients with multiple sclerosis, and healthy controls were compared in the study using UMI-based sequencing. The 90 to 110 TCR-beta libraries included longitudinal samples, technical triplicates and paired sorted CD4+ and CD8+ T-cell subsets alongside PBMC samples. The cohort included some 68 subjects: approximately 15 with HAM/TSP, some 34 with multiple sclerosis, and around 20 healthy controls.

A remark on this clonotype: No antigen is known for it. No much larger clone is present one base from it, and per-base qualities are unavailable.

cDNA was synthesized by template-switch 5'RACE using a primer carrying a 10-nucleotide random unique molecular identifier by which each TCR transcript was tagged. Every sequencing run covered 15-18 subjects and yielded more than 170 million TCR-beta sequences. Total RNA was extracted with the RNeasy kit. TCR-beta VDJ regions were amplified with primers for the TCR constant region and the 5'RACE anchor, using the KAPA Real-time Library Amplification kit. A first PCR added sample indexes and Illumina adaptors, and a second PCR then raised library yield. After purification with Ampure beads, the TCR product of roughly 650 bp was size-selected on a 2% E-gel SizeSelection system. Before pooling, library quality was checked on a Bioanalyzer, concentration was measured with Qubit, and libraries were quantified with the Kapa Library Quantification kit. An Illumina HiSeq 2500 was used to sequence the libraries paired-end at 2 x 150 bp. To increase sequence diversity, about 23-32% phiX was spiked into each library pool. As for the original processing: The quality-filtered reads were processed with the UMI-based MiGEC pipeline, whose error correction step removed more than 80% of the raw TCR sequences. IMGT germline references were used for aligning VDJ genes, and each clonotype was defined as a unique CDR3 amino acid sequence together with its V-J genes. Clonal expansion, Shannon diversity and CDR3 relatedness (CalcPairwiseDistances, ClusterSamples) were evaluated with VDJtools, and phylogenetic trees were built with CLCbio workbench. Clones with at least 8 unique UMIs were defined as expanded, with this threshold being based on coefficient-of-variation modelling across technical triplicates. TCRdb trimmed the raw reads at Q25, called clones with MiXCR and kept productive beta chains. A single entry per CDR3 protein holds the most common genes and DNA from its merged rows. The V and J calls and clone size come from TCRdb's table, not from the authors' own analysis. Here the sample has 84,000 or so distinct CDR3 sequences; about 9.3% occur a single time. About 1.8% of the sample rests with the top ten.

Including cysteine and phenylalanine, the CDR3 has 13 amino acids. The kept DNA is CDR3 alone, 39 bases in frame from the first base. The junction shows trimming of 7 bases on V and 3 bases on J, plus 12 bases between the germline ends. In the germline V gene (reference sequence), CDR1 corresponds to DFQATT and CDR2 to SNEGSKA. General conclusions and limits of the study: No identical CDR3 amino acid sequences were shared among expanded clones across subjects, suggesting private TCR-beta repertoires in all groups. The highest TCR clonal expansion was observed in HAM/TSP patients, whereas the lowest was observed in MS patients, even when compared with healthy controls.

The healthy controls were volunteers from a blood bank in Maryland, USA. For the unsorted PBMC libraries, 2 million PBMCs were stored in RNAlater at -80 degrees C until RNA extraction and were used to generate the libraries. Peripheral blood was subjected to Ficoll-Hypaque density gradient centrifugation to isolate PBMCs, which were then cryopreserved in liquid nitrogen. This receptor was identified in a middle-aged man in good health. The sequenced sample was PBMCs. The chain is made from TRBV20-1 and TRBJ2-2, with a weak D call of TRBD1 (6 bases match). Here is the DNA: TGCAGTGTCACAGGACAGTACACCGGGGAGCTGTTTTTT. Its translation is CSVTGQYTGELFF.